Listed here are 27 T cell receptor beta chains from one sample, sequenced in a study of OX40 agonist ivuxolimab in advanced cancers. Assay: immunoSEQ multiplex PCR; the TCRdb copy retains only in-frame clones and omits some. The data show about 82,000 clones, 75% to 95% seen once. The sample consisted of CD4+ or CD8+ T cells sorted from blood, taken in a trial of the OX40 agonist ivuxolimab. These TCRs come from an adult with an advanced solid tumor such as melanoma, head and neck, liver or kidney cancer.

Here the CDR3 reads CASSFGGQIGELFF. DNA for the CDR3: TGTGCCAGCAGCTTTGGGGGGCAGATCGGGGAGCTGTTTTTT. The chain carries TRBV5-8 and TRBJ2-2, with D possibly called TRBD1 or TRBD2 (6 bases each). The V end lost 2 bases, the J end lost 7 bases, and 12 bases lay between the germline ends. CDR3 length equals 14 residues. Germline values: CDR1 SGHTS, CDR2 YDEGEE.

V is TRBV7-2 and J is TRBJ2-2, with a possible D match to TRBD1 (5 bases). Germline lookup yields CDR1 SGHTA and CDR2 FQGNSA. The CDR3 contains 15 residues. V lost 1 base, J lost 9 bases, and 15 bases lay in between. CDR3 bases: TGTGCCAGCAGCTTAGTTGGGGCTAGTTCCTGGGAGCTGTTTTTT. It translates to CASSLVGASSWELFF.

The DNA of the CDR3 is TGTGCCAGCAGTGATTTGACAGGGTACTATGGCTACACCTTC. Protein product: CASSDLTGYYGYTF. J is TRBJ1-2 and V is TRBV28; 7 nucleotides match TRBD1. Germline CDR1 is MDHEN and CDR2 is SYDVKM. CDR3 size: 14 residues. V was pared by 5 bases and J by 3 bases, with 6 bases of the junction left unmatched.

This clone was detected a few times. V usage is TRBV19 and J usage is TRBJ1-1; the D gene is possibly TRBD1 (5 bases). The CDR3 is made up of 17 amino acids. V lost 7 bases, J lost 6 bases, and 27 bases lay in between. The germline V gene encodes CDR1 LNHDA and CDR2 SQIVND (reference sequence). The CDR3 region has the DNA TGTGCCAGTAATAATATCGGGACCCAGAAAATGGGTTCTGAAGCTTTCTTT. It yields the protein CASNNIGTQKMGSEAFF.

This clone was observed a handful of times. The V call is TRBV7-2, the J call TRBJ2-2; D is uncertain. This CDR3 is built from 13 residues. Germline V gives CDR1 SGHTA, CDR2 FQGNSA. V was trimmed by 6 bases and J by 0 bases, leaving 5 bases between them. The CDR3 bases are TGTGCCAGCAGAGCCGCGAACACCGGGGAGCTGTTTTTT. It is translated as CASRAANTGELFF.

This clone was detected once. The chain recombines TRBV7-6 with TRBJ1-3; 7 bases are shared with TRBD1. The CDR3 covers 16 residues. V lost 6 bases, J lost 0 bases, and 8 bases stayed unmatched. Germline lookup yields CDR1 SGHVS and CDR2 FNYEAQ. The CDR3 DNA sequence: TGTGCCAGCAGTCTGTCGGCAGGGGGCTCTGGAAACACCATATATTTT. This gives the protein CASSLSAGGSGNTIYF.

The rearrangement joins TRBV28 to TRBJ2-3; D may be TRBD2 (6 bases). V was trimmed by 4 bases and J by 4 bases, leaving 12 bases between them. The CDR3 extends over 14 amino acids. Germline CDR1 is MDHEN and CDR2 is SYDVKM. The CDR3 loop is CASSSGSAPDTQYF. The CDR3 nucleotides are TGTGCCAGCAGTTCCGGGAGTGCACCAGATACGCAGTATTTT.

The rearrangement uses TRBV25-1 and TRBJ2-5, with TRBD1 matching 7 bases. Trimming removed 5 bases from V and 4 bases from J; junction bases left unmatched: 7. From germline, CDR1 is MGHDK and CDR2 SYGVNS. The CDR3 sequence is 14 residues long. This CDR3 reads CASSPTRDRETQYF. The CDR3 bases are TGTGCCAGCAGTCCAACCCGGGACAGAGAGACCCAGTACTTC.

V gene TRBV5-1 combines with J gene TRBJ2-7, with TRBD1 as a possible D gene (7 bases). V lost 4 bases, J lost 4 bases, and 15 bases lay in between. The length of the CDR3 is 14 residues. Germline CDR1 reads SGHRS; CDR2 reads YFSETQ. CDR3 nucleotide sequence: TGCGCCAGCAGCCTACAGGGGAGGTCGTACGAGCAGTACTTC. Translated: CASSLQGRSYEQYF. The complete variable domain, with remaining parts taken from reference TRBV5-1 and TRBJ2-7, reads KAGVTQTPRYLIKTRGQQVTLSCSPISGHRSVSWYQQTPGQGLQFLFEYFSETQRNKGNFPGRFSGRQFSNSRSEMNVSTLELGDSALYLCASSLQGRSYEQYFGPGTRLTVT.

The V call is TRBV30, the J call TRBJ1-5, with TRBD1 matching over 7 bases. The CDR3 has 13 residues. Losses at the gene ends were 2 bases for V and 3 bases for J; bases not matched to a gene: 1. Germline-derived CDR1 and CDR2 are GTSNPN and SVGIG (reference sequence). The DNA for the CDR3 is TGTGCCTGGAGTACAGGGGTCAATCAGCCCCAGCATTTT. It encodes CAWSTGVNQPQHF.

This clone was recorded only once. The same CDR3 also results from other DNA sequences found in this sample. The V call is TRBV28, the J call TRBJ1-2; D gene ambiguous. The CDR3 is made up of 12 amino acids. Trimming took off 6 bases at V and 0 bases at J, with 5 bases between the two ends. Germline loops: CDR1 MDHEN, CDR2 SYDVKM. CDR3: CASSRANYGYTF. The CDR3 DNA sequence: TGTGCCAGCAGCCGAGCTAACTATGGCTACACCTTC.

This sequence joins TRBV18 and TRBJ2-7; 8 bases match TRBD1. Germline CDR1 reads KGHSH; CDR2 reads LQKENI. This CDR3 spans 14 amino acids. After removal of 1 base from V and 6 bases from J, the junction contained 5 bases not matched to a gene. The CDR3: CASSPRVQGGEQYF. The CDR3 DNA is TGTGCCAGCTCACCACGGGTACAGGGGGGCGAGCAGTACTTC.

This chain uses TRBV4-1 with TRBJ2-5; maybe TRBD2 (5 bases). The CDR3 contains 14 residues. V lost 0 bases and J lost 9, with 14 bases in between. Germline V lookup: CDR1 MGHRA, CDR2 YSYEKL. In DNA form, the CDR3 reads TGCGCCAGCAGCCAAGATAGCGAACTTAGGGCCCAGTACTTC. Its translation is CASSQDSELRAQYF.

The chain combines TRBV2 with TRBJ1-1, with 8 bases matching TRBD1. This CDR3 has 14 residues. CDR1 SNHLY and CDR2 FYNNEI come from the germline V gene. Germline trimming cut 5 bases from V and 3 bases from J; bases unmatched to any gene: 5. The CDR3 sequence is CASSLTGVDTEAFF. The CDR3 coding sequence is TGTGCCAGCAGTTTGACAGGGGTGGACACTGAAGCTTTCTTT. The full variable domain, completed using reference TRBV2 and TRBJ1-1, is EPEVTQTPSHQVTQMGQEVILRCVPISNHLYFYWYRQILGQKVEFLVSFYNNEISEKSEIFDDQFSVERPDGSNFTLKIRSTKLEDSAMYFCASSLTGVDTEAFFGQGTRLTVV.

This clone was seen only once. The V call is TRBV28, the J call TRBJ2-3, with D possibly matching TRBD2 (6 bases). This CDR3 is 16 amino acids long. V gave up 5 bases and J gave up 2 bases, with 17 bases separating them. Germline loops: CDR1 MDHEN, CDR2 SYDVKM. The CDR3 coding sequence is TGTGCCAGCAGTCCACCGGGACTCTGGGACACAGATACGCAGTATTTT. It yields the protein CASSPPGLWDTDTQYF.

This chain joins TRBV28 and TRBJ2-1; 9 bases agree with TRBD2. This CDR3 region has 14 residues. With V trimmed by 7 bases and J by 2 bases, 3 bases remained unmatched. The V gene's germline CDR1 is MDHEN and CDR2 SYDVKM. This chain's CDR3 is CASTLAGPYNEQFF. The CDR3, as DNA: TGTGCCAGCACCCTAGCGGGACCCTACAATGAGCAGTTCTTC.

The genes are TRBV29-1 and TRBJ2-7; D unclear. Trimming left V 4 bases short and J 2 bases short, with 9 bases between. The CDR3 is 12 residues long. Germline V gene sequence: CDR1 SQVTM, CDR2 ANQGSEA. In nucleotides, the CDR3 is TGCAGCGTTGGCTCCAGACCCTACGAGCAGTACTTC. It encodes CSVGSRPYEQYF.

The genes are TRBV18 and TRBJ2-3; D remains unclear. The CDR3 length is 16 residues. The V end was cut by 4 bases, the J end by 0 bases, with 14 bases between. Per the germline V gene, CDR1 is KGHSH and CDR2 is LQKENI. In DNA, the CDR3 is TGTGCCAGCTCACTCTCTAGGCGGCAGAGCACAGATACGCAGTATTTT. It codes for CASSLSRRQSTDTQYF. Full variable domain (missing parts from reference TRBV18 and TRBJ2-3): NAGVMQNPRHLVRRRGQEARLRCSPMKGHSHVYWYRQLPEEGLKFMVYLQKENIIDESGMPKERFSAEFPKEGPSILRIQQVVRGDSAAYFCASSLSRRQSTDTQYFGPGTRLTVL.

The CDR3 protein is CASRPAAARGTNYGYTF. The CDR3 DNA sequence: TGTGCCAGCAGGCCCGCGGCAGCCCGAGGGACTAACTATGGCTACACCTTC. The chain combines TRBV2 with TRBJ1-2, with no clear D. Trimming removed 6 bases from V and 0 bases from J, with 20 bases in between. The germline V gene encodes CDR1 SNHLY and CDR2 FYNNEI. CDR3 length: 17 amino acids.

The chain has TRBV5-1 and TRBJ2-1; 10 bases line up with TRBD2. Trimming at V came to 6 bases and at J to 2 bases, leaving 8 bases not matched to a gene. The CDR3 is 16 amino acids. CDR1 is SGHRS and CDR2 is YFSETQ in the germline V gene. CDR3 DNA sequence: TGCGCCAGCACGGCTAGCGGGAGTTCGCCCTACAATGAGCAGTTCTTC. Translation gives CASTASGSSPYNEQFF.

This sequence joins TRBV28 and TRBJ2-7, with TRBD2 matching 12 bases. The germline V gene has CDR1 MDHEN and CDR2 SYDVKM. The CDR3 sequence is 15 residues long. The V and J ends lost 5 bases and 2 bases, in that order; junction bases with no gene match: 4. In DNA form, the CDR3 reads TGTGCCAGCAGTCAAACTAGCGGGAGGCCCTACGAGCAGTACTTC. Protein product: CASSQTSGRPYEQYF.

The rearrangement links TRBV5-4 to TRBJ2-5, with 8 bases matching TRBD2. The CDR3 extends over 14 amino acids. CDR1 SGHNT and CDR2 YYREEE come from the germline V gene (reference sequence). Trimming cost V 1 base and J 5 bases; bases outside gene matches: 4. CDR3 amino acids: CASSLNLAGETQYF. CDR3 DNA sequence: TGTGCCAGCAGCTTGAATCTAGCGGGTGAGACCCAGTACTTC.

V and J are TRBV7-9 and TRBJ2-3; no reliable D call. The germline V and J ends were trimmed by 1 base and 1 base, with 9 bases remaining between them. Germline V gene sequence: CDR1 SEHNR, CDR2 FQNEAQ (reference sequence). The CDR3 has 15 amino acids. CDR3 in DNA: TGTGCCAGCAGCTTAGGCGCCTTAGGCACAGATACGCAGTATTTT. Translated, it gives CASSLGALGTDTQYF.

V gene TRBV28 combines with J gene TRBJ2-3, with 11 bases fitting TRBD2. There are 14 residues in the CDR3. Trimming cost V 5 bases and J 8 bases; bases outside gene matches: 6. Germline assignment: CDR1 MDHEN and CDR2 SYDVKM. CDR3 loop: CASSQAGTSGTQYF. In nucleotides, the CDR3 is TGTGCCAGCAGTCAGGCCGGGACTAGCGGTACGCAGTATTTT.

The V call is TRBV29-1, the J call TRBJ2-1; 11 positions agree with TRBD1. The V gene's germline CDR1 is SQVTM and CDR2 ANQGSEA. This CDR3 has 13 residues. The V and J ends lost 5 bases and 7 bases, in that order; junction bases with no gene match: 4. The CDR3 loop reads CSVRGTGGNEQFF. CDR3 nucleotide sequence: TGCAGCGTTCGGGGGACAGGGGGGAATGAGCAGTTCTTC.

This clone came up once. This chain links TRBV6-5 with TRBJ2-2, with 9 bases fitting TRBD1. The germline V gene encodes CDR1 MNHEY and CDR2 SVGAGI. The CDR3 totals 16 residues. V trimming: 4 bases; J trimming: 5 bases; junction bases outside the gene matches: 8. CDR3 region: CASSSSGTGKTGELFF. The CDR3 DNA follows: TGTGCCAGCAGTTCCTCCGGGACAGGGAAAACCGGGGAGCTGTTTTTT.

The chain couples TRBV21-1 to TRBJ2-5. TRBV21-1 is a pseudogene locus. This CDR3 is 18 amino acids long. CDR3 DNA sequence: TGTGCCAGCAGCGTACGAGTGGATCTAGGGTTAAAACAAGAGACCCAGTACTTC. Encoded protein: CASSVRVDLGLKQETQYF.